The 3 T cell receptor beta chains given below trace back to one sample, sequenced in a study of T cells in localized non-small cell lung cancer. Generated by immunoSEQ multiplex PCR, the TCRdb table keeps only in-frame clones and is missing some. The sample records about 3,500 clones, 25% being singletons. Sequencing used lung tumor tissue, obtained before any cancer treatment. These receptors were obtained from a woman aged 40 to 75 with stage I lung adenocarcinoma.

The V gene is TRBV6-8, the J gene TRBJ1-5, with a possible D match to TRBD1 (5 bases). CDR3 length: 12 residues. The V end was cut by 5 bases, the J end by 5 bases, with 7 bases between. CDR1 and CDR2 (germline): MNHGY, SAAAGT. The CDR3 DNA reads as TGTGCCAGCAGTCTGGGGGATCAGCCCCAGCATTTT. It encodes CASSLGDQPQHF.

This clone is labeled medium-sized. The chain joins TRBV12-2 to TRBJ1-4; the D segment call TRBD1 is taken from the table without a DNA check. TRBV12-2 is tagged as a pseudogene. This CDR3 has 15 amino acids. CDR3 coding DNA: TGTGCCAGTACACTGACAGGGGGGGCAAATGAAAAACTGTTTTTT. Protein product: CASTLTGGANEKLFF.

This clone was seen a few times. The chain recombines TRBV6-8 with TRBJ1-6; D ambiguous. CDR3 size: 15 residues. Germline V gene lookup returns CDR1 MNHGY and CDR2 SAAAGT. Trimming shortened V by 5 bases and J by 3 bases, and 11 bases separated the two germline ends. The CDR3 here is CASSVDGYYNSPLHF. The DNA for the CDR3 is TGTGCCAGCAGTGTGGACGGTTACTATAATTCACCCCTCCACTTT.